This T cell receptor beta chain was recorded in a study of T cell changes during pregnancy in multiple sclerosis (dated by TCRdb to between 2018 and 2021). Describing the broader study: Changes in the T cell repertoire over the course of pregnancy were examined in this study in women with multiple sclerosis.

The library was generated by the immunoSEQ multiplex PCR assay. This is the immuneACCESS table as TCRdb keeps it, with only in-frame sequences that have V and J called. A part of the clones is gone; compared with another copy, unresolved V genes explain less than half, and the rest is unexplained. The sample table shows 56,000 or so clones, and about nine tenths are seen once. The ten top clones hold about 0.38% of the sample. For this clone: Its antigen specificity is not known. One base away there is no much larger clone; base qualities are not given.

The CDR3, cysteine through phenylalanine, is 16 amino acids long. Left in the record is the CDR3 DNA by itself, 48 bases read in frame from the first base. The V and J ends are trimmed by 4 bases and 1 base, leaving 15 bases between them. CDR1 and CDR2 (SNHLY, FYNNEI) derive from the germline V gene. The source of this sequence is a female donor with multiple sclerosis, enrolled in a pregnancy study. The sequenced sample was CD4+ T cells from peripheral blood mononuclear cells, obtained in the third trimester of pregnancy. The rearranged chain carries TRBV2 and TRBJ2-3; the D gene is possibly TRBD1, with 6 bases matching. The sequence in DNA is TGTGCCAGCAGTGGACCCGGAGAGGGGGGCACAGATACGCAGTATTTT. This codes for CASSGPGEGGTDTQYF.